This TCR beta chain was captured by sequencing in a study of cytomegalovirus exposure and HLA in healthy donors. About the study: Across around 400 genotyped donors, approximately 80% landed in the Caucasian-associated ancestry cluster. Notes on the study in general: Later analysis suggested most CMV-associated TCR beta chains were HLA-restricted.

This clone has only a few counts. Its matching antigen is unknown. With 60 Vbeta and 13 Jbeta primers, the PCR was carried out. This table comes from immunoSEQ multiplex PCR, and its TCRdb copy is limited to in-frame clones, with some not included. The sample lists around 150,000 clones; more than 70% were seen once. Losses at the gene ends were 8 bases for V and 6 bases for J; bases not matched to a gene: 13. Germline loops: CDR1 MDHEN, CDR2 SYDVKM. The CDR3 length is 16 residues. The chain is built from TRBV28 and TRBJ1-5; 10 bases map to TRBD1. This receptor was taken from a woman aged 35 to 49 in good health and CMV-seronegative. The specimen was PBMCs. For the CDR3, the DNA is TGTGCCAGCCGGAACTTGGGGACAGGGGTGTCTCAGCCCCAGCATTTT. Protein sequence: CASRNLGTGVSQPQHF.